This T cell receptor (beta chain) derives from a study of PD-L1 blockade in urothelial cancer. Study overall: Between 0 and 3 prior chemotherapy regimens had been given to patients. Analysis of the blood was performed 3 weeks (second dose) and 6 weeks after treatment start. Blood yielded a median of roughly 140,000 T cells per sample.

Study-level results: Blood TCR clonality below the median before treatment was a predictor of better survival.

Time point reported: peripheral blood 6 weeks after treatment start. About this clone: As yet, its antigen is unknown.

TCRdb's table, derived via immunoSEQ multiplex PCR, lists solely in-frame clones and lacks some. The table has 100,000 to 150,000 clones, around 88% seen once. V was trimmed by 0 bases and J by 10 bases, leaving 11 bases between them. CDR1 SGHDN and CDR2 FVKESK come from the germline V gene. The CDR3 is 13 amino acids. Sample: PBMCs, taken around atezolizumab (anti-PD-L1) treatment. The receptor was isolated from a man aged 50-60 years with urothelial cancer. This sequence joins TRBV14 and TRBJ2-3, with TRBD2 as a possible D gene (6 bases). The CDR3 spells CASSQDVTRAQYF. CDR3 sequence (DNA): TGTGCCAGCAGCCAAGACGTGACTAGGGCGCAGTATTTT. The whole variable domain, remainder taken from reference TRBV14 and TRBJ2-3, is EAGVTQFPSHSVIEKGQTVTLRCDPISGHDNLYWYRRVMGKEIKFLLHFVKESKQDESGMPNNRFLAERTGGTYSTLKVQPAELEDSGVYFCASSQDVTRAQYFGPGTRLTVL.